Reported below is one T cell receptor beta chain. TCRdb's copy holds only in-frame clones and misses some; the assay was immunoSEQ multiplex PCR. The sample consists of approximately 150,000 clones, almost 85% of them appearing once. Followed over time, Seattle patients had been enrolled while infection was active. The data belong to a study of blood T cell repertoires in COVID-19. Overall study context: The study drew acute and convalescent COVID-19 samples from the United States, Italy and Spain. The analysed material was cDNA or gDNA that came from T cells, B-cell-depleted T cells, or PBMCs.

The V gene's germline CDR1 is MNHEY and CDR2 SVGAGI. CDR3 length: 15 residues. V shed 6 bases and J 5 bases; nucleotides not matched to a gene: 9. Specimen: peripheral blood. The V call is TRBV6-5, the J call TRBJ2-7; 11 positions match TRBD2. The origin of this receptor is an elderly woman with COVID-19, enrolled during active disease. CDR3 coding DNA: TGTGCCAGCAGCGACCCGGGACTAGCGGTGGACGAGCAGTACTTC. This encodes CASSDPGLAVDEQYF.